The clone carrying this T cell receptor (beta chain) was detected many times. Its specificity is unknown. This sample was taken from a study of metastatic and nonmetastatic thyroid tumors. Overall study results and limits: Malignant thyroid tumors reportedly had TCR beta diversity that was significantly higher than in benign nodules, in blood and tumor.

Thyroid surgery had not been preceded by any treatment in any patient. Using MiXCR, TCRdb reanalyzed the PCR reads. The table lists tens of thousands of clones, roughly a sixth of them singletons, with roughly 7% in the top ten. Sequences were obtained from blood. The receptor's source is a female donor with papillary thyroid cancer or a benign thyroid nodule (not recorded which). Some clones in this sample may be carry-over from other donors' samples.

The CDR3: CSATGAANTEAFF. CDR3 nucleotides: TGCAGTGCTACCGGGGCAGCTAACACTGAAGCTTTCTTT. The genes are TRBV20-1 and TRBJ1-1, with D tentatively TRBD1 (5 bases). Germline V CDR1 and CDR2: DFQATT, SNEGSKA (reference sequence). Trimming cost V 4 bases and J 2 bases, with 11 bases left between them. The CDR3 loop spans 13 amino acids.